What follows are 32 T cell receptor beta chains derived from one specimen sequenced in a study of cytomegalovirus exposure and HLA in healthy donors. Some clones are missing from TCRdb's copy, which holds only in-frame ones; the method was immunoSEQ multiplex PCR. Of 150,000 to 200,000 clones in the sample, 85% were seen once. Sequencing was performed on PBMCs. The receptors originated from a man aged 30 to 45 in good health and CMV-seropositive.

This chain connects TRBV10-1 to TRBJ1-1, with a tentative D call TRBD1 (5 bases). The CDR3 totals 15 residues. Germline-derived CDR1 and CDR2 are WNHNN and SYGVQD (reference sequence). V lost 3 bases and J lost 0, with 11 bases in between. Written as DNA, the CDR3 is TGCGCCAGCAGTGAAGGAGGGGAATTGAACACTGAAGCTTTCTTT. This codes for CASSEGGELNTEAFF.

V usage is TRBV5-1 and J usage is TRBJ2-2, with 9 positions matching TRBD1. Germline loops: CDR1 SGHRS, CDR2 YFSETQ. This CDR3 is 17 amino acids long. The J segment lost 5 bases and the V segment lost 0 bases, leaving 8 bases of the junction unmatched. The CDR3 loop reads CASSLGLRQGETGELFF. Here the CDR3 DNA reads TGCGCCAGCAGCTTGGGCCTTAGACAGGGGGAGACCGGGGAGCTGTTTTTT.

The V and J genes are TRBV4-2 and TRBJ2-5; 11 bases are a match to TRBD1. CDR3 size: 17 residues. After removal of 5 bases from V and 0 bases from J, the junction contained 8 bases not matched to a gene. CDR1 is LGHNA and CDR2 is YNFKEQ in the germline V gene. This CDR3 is CASSTWTGGSDQETQYF. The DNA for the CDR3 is TGTGCCAGCAGCACCTGGACAGGGGGCTCCGACCAAGAGACCCAGTACTTC.

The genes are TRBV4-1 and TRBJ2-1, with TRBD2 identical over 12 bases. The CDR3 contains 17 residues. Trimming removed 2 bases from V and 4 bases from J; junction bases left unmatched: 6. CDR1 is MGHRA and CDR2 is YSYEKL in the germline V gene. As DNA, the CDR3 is TGCGCCAGCAGCCAAAACCTAGCGGGGGGGCCTTACAATGAGCAGTTCTTC. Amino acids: CASSQNLAGGPYNEQFF.

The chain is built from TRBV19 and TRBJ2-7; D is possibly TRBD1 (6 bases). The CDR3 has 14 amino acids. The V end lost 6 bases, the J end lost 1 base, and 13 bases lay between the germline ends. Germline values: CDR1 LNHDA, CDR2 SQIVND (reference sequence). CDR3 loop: CASRDRGHSYEQYF. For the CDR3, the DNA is TGTGCCAGTAGAGATCGGGGACATTCCTACGAGCAGTACTTC.

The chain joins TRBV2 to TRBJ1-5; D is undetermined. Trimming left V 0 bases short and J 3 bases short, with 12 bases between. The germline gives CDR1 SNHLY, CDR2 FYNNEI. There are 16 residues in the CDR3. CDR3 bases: TGTGCCAGCAGTGAAGCAACAGTCAGCTACAATCAGCCCCAGCATTTT. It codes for CASSEATVSYNQPQHF.

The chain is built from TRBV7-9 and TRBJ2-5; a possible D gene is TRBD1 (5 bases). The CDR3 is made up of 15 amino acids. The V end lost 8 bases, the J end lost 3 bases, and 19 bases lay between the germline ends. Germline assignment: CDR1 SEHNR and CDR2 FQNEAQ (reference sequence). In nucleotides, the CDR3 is TGTGCCAGCGAGAAAGGCAGGGTTTACGAAGAGACCCAGTACTTC. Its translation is CASEKGRVYEETQYF. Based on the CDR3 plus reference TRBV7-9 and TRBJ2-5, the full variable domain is DTGVSQNPRHKITKRGQNVTFRCDPISEHNRLYWYRQTLGQGPEFLTYFQNEAQLEKSRLLSDRFSAERPKGSFSTLEIQRTEQGDSAMYLCASEKGRVYEETQYFGPGTRLLVL.

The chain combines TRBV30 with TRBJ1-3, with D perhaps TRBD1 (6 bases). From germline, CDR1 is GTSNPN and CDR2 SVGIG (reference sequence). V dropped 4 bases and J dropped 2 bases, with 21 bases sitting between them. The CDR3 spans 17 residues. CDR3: CAWTDRFEALAGNTIYF. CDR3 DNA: TGTGCCTGGACGGACAGATTTGAGGCCCTTGCTGGAAACACCATATATTTT.

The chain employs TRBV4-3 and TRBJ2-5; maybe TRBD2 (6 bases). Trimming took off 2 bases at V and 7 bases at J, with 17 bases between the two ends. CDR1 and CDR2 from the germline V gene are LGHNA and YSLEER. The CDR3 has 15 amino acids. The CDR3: CASSQQLAGGGTQYF. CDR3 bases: TGCGCCAGCAGCCAACAACTAGCTGGTGGCGGGACCCAGTACTTC.

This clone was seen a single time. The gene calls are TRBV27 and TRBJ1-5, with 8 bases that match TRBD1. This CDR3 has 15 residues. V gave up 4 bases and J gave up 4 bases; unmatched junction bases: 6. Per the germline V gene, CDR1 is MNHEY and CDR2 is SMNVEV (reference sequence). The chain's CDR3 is CASSSGQAENQPQHF. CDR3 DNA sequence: TGTGCCAGCAGTTCGGGACAGGCTGAAAATCAGCCCCAGCATTTT.

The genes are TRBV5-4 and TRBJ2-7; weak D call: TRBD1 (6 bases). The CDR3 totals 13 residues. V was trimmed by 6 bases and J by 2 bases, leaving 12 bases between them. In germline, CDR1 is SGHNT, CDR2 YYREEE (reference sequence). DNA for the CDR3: TGTGCCAGCACCTCGCAGGGGACCTACGAGCAGTACTTC. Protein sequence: CASTSQGTYEQYF.

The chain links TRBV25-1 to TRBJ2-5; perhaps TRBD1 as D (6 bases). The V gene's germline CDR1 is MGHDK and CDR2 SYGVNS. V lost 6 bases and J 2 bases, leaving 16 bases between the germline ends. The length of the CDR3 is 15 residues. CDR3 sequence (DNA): TGTGCCAGCAGCACCTGGACAGAACCTCAAGAGACCCAGTACTTC. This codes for CASSTWTEPQETQYF.

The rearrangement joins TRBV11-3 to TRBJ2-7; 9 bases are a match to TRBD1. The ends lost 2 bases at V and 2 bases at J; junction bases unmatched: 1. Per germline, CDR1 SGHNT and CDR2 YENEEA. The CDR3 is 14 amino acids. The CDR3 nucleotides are TGTGCCAGCAGCTTACGGGACAGGGCCTACGAGCAGTACTTC. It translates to CASSLRDRAYEQYF.

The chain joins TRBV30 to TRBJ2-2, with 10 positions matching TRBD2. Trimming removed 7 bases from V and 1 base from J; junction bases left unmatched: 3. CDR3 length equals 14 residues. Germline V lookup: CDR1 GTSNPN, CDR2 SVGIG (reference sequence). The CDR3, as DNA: TGTGCCTTCGGACTAGCGGAGAACACCGGGGAGCTGTTTTTT. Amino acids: CAFGLAENTGELFF.

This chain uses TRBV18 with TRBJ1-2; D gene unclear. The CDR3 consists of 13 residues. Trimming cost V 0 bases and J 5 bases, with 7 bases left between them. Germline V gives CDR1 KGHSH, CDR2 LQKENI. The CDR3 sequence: CASSPPAEYGYTF. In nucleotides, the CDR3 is TGTGCCAGCTCACCACCGGCGGAATATGGCTACACCTTC.

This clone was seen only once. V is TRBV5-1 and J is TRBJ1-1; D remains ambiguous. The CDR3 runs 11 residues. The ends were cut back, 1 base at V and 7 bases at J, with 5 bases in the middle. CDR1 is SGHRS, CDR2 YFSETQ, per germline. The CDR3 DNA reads TGCGCCAGCAGCTTGACGGGTGAAGCTTTCTTT. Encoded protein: CASSLTGEAFF. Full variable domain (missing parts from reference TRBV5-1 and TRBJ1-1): KAGVTQTPRYLIKTRGQQVTLSCSPISGHRSVSWYQQTPGQGLQFLFEYFSETQRNKGNFPGRFSGRQFSNSRSEMNVSTLELGDSALYLCASSLTGEAFFGQGTRLTVV.

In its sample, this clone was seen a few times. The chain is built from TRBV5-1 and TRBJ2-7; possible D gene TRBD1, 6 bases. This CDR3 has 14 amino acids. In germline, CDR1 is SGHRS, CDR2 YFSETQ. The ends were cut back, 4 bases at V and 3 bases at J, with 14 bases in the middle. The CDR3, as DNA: TGCGCCAGCAGCACGTCCGGGGACAACTACGAGCAGTACTTC. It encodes CASSTSGDNYEQYF.

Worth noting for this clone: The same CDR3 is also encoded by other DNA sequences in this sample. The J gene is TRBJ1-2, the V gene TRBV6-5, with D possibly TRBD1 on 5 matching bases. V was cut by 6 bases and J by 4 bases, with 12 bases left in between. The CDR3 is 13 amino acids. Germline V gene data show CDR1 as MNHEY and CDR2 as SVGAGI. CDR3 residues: CASRDGQGYGYTF. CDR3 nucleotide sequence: TGTGCCAGCAGGGATGGACAAGGCTATGGCTACACCTTC.

CDR3: CASSLQGGSGNTIYF. CDR3 nucleotide sequence: TGCGCCAGCAGCTTACAGGGGGGGAGTGGAAACACCATATATTTT. V and J are TRBV5-1 and TRBJ1-3, with 8 bases that match TRBD1. The V gene's germline CDR1 is SGHRS and CDR2 YFSETQ. The junction had 4 bases not matched to a gene; V was cut back by 2 bases and J by 3 bases. The CDR3 is 15 amino acids. The variable domain in full, with the rest retrieved from reference TRBV5-1 and TRBJ1-3, is KAGVTQTPRYLIKTRGQQVTLSCSPISGHRSVSWYQQTPGQGLQFLFEYFSETQRNKGNFPGRFSGRQFSNSRSEMNVSTLELGDSALYLCASSLQGGSGNTIYFGEGSWLTVV.

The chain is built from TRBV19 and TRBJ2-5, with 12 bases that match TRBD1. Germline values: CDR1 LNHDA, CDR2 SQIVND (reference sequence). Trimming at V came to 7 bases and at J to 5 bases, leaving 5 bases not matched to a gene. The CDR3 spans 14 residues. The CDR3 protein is CASNKGTGGETQYF. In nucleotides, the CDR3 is TGTGCCAGTAACAAGGGGACAGGGGGCGAGACCCAGTACTTC.

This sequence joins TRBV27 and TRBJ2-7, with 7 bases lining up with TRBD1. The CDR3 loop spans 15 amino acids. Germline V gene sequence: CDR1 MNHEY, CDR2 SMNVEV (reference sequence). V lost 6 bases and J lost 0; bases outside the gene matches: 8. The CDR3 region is CASSSGTAISYEQYF. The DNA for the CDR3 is TGTGCCAGCAGCTCCGGGACAGCTATCTCCTACGAGCAGTACTTC.

The CDR3 loop reads CASSLTSRTDEAFF. In DNA, the CDR3 is TGTGCCAGCAGCTTAACCTCTCGGACAGATGAAGCTTTCTTT. V is TRBV7-2 and J is TRBJ1-1, with D maybe TRBD1 (6 bases). The CDR3 spans 14 residues. Trimming stripped 2 bases from V and 7 bases from J, with 14 bases between. The V gene's germline CDR1 is SGHTA and CDR2 FQGNSA.

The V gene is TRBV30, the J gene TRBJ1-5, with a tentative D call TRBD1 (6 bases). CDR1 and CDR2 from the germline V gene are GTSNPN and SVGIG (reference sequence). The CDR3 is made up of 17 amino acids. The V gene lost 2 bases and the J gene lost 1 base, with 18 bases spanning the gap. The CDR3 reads CAWSPMGGAGSNQPQHF. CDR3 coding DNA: TGTGCCTGGAGTCCTATGGGGGGGGCTGGAAGCAATCAGCCCCAGCATTTT.

The CDR3 loop reads CASSFQASTDTQYF. CDR3 sequence (DNA): TGTGCCAGCAGCTTCCAGGCTAGCACAGATACGCAGTATTTT. This chain joins TRBV11-3 and TRBJ2-3; D remains unclear. The germline V gene encodes CDR1 SGHNT and CDR2 YENEEA. The CDR3 runs 14 residues. V was clipped by 3 bases and J by 0 bases, with 7 bases between them.

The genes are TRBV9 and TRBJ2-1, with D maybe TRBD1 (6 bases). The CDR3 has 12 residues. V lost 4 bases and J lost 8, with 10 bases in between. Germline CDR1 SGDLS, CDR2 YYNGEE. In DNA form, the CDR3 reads TGTGCCAGCAGCCCCCAGGGGTATGAGCAGTTCTTC. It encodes CASSPQGYEQFF.

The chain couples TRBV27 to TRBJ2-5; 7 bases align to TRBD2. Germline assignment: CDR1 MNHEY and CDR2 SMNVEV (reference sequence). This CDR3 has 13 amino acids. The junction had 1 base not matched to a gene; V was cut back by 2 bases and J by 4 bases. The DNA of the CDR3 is TGTGCCAGCAGTTTAGGGGGGGGAGAGACCCAGTACTTC. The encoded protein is CASSLGGGETQYF.

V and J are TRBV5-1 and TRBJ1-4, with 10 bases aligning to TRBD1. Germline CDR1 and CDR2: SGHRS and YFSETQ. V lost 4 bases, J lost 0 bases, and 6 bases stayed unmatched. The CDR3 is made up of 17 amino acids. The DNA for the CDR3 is TGCGCCAGCAGCCTCCTGACAGGGGGCGCAACTAATGAAAAACTGTTTTTT. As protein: CASSLLTGGATNEKLFF.

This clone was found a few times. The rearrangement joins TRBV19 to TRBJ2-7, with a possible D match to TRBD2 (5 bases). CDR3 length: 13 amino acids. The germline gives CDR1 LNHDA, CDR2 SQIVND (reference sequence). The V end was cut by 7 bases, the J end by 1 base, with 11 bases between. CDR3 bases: TGTGCCAGTAAGAGGGCGGCGTCCTACGAGCAGTACTTC. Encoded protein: CASKRAASYEQYF.

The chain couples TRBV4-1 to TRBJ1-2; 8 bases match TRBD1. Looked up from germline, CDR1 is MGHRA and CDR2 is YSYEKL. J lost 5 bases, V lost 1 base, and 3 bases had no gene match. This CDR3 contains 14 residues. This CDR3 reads CASSQGTGIYGYTF. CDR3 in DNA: TGCGCCAGCAGCCAAGGGACAGGGATTTATGGCTACACCTTC.

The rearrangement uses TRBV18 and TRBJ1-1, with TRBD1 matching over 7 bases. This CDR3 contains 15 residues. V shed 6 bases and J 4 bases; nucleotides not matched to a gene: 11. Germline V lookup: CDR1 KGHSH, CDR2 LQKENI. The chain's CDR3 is CASSPRQGDFTEAFF. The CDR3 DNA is TGTGCCAGCTCCCCCAGACAGGGAGATTTCACTGAAGCTTTCTTT.

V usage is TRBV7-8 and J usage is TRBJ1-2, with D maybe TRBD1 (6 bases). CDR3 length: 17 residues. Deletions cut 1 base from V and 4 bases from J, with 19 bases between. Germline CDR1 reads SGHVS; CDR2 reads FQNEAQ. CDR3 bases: TGTGCCAGCAGCTTAGTAATATCGGCGGGGGGCCCCTATGGCTACACCTTC. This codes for CASSLVISAGGPYGYTF.

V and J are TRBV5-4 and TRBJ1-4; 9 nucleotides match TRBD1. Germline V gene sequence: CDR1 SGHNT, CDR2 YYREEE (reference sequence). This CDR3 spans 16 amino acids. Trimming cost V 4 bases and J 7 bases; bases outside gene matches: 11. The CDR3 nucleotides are TGTGCCAGCAGCCACAGAACTGGGACAGGGTTTGAAAAACTGTTTTTT. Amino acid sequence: CASSHRTGTGFEKLFF.